The 15 T cell receptor beta chains in this list originate from one sample, sequenced in a study of Ad26.COV2.S vaccination and SARS-CoV-2 variants. TCRdb keeps only in-frame clones here, not all; method: immunoSEQ multiplex PCR. The sample has roughly 330,000 clones; 90% are singletons. Documented treatment: about 20 received Ad26.COV2.S at low or high dose, single or two shots; several received placebo; per-sample allocation not given. At day 63 after the first vaccine or placebo injection, samples were drawn. The specimen was peripheral blood, collected in a trial of Ad26.COV2.S vaccine versus placebo. Receptors were obtained from a person between 18 and 59 years old who received the Ad26.COV2.S COVID-19 vaccine or a placebo.

The count of this clone is one. The chain couples TRBV6-5 to TRBJ1-2; D ambiguous. This CDR3 has 13 amino acids. Trimming took off 6 bases at V and 3 bases at J, with 11 bases between the two ends. Germline CDR1 is MNHEY and CDR2 is SVGAGI. The CDR3 loop is CASSSTGDYGYTF. In DNA form, the CDR3 reads TGTGCCAGCAGCTCGACCGGGGACTATGGCTACACCTTC.

This rearrangement joins TRBV29-1 to TRBJ2-4; perhaps D is TRBD1 or TRBD2 (6 bases each). There are 13 residues in the CDR3. Germline V gives CDR1 SQVTM, CDR2 ANQGSEA. V was cut by 7 bases and J by 10 bases, with 20 bases left in between. The CDR3 region is CSALEGGGRIQYF. DNA of the CDR3: TGCAGCGCCCTGGAGGGGGGAGGCAGGATTCAGTACTTC.

This clone showed up just once. V and J are TRBV6-5 and TRBJ1-4; the D is unclear. V lost 5 bases and J lost 6, with 13 bases in between. This CDR3 has 14 residues. CDR1 and CDR2 from the germline V gene are MNHEY and SVGAGI. The CDR3 DNA reads as TGTGCCAGCAGTACCCATGCCCCCGATGAAAAACTGTTTTTT. Its translation: CASSTHAPDEKLFF.

Here the CDR3 DNA reads TGTGCCAGCAGTCCGCGAGACCAGCCCCAGCATTTT. This sequence encodes CASSPRDQPQHF. The rearrangement uses TRBV27 and TRBJ1-5; no firm D call. The germline V and J ends were trimmed by 5 bases and 7 bases, with 9 bases remaining between them. The CDR3 is 12 amino acids. CDR1 and CDR2 (germline): MNHEY, SMNVEV (reference sequence).

The J gene is TRBJ1-2, the V gene TRBV9; no clear D gene. The ends were cut back, 0 bases at V and 3 bases at J, with 12 bases in the middle. CDR3 size: 15 residues. The germline V gene encodes CDR1 SGDLS and CDR2 YYNGEE. The CDR3 sequence is CASSVESGRDYGYTF. The CDR3, as DNA: TGTGCCAGCAGCGTAGAGTCGGGGAGGGACTATGGCTACACCTTC. Together with reference TRBV9 and TRBJ1-2, the CDR3 gives the full variable domain: DSGVTQTPKHLITATGQRVTLRCSPRSGDLSVYWYQQSLDQGLQFLIQYYNGEERAKGNILERFSAQQFPDLHSELNLSSLELGDSALYFCASSVESGRDYGYTFGSGTRLTVV.

This chain connects TRBV7-9 to TRBJ2-1, with D perhaps TRBD1 (6 bases). The CDR3 extends over 13 amino acids. Trimming removed 2 bases from V and 7 bases from J, with 9 bases in between. Germline values: CDR1 SEHNR, CDR2 FQNEAQ (reference sequence). This chain's CDR3 is CASSLTTGNEQFF. CDR3 nucleotide sequence: TGTGCCAGCAGCTTAACTACAGGGAATGAGCAGTTCTTC.

The rearrangement links TRBV7-9 to TRBJ1-6, with D possibly being TRBD1 (5 bases). Per the germline V gene, CDR1 is SEHNR and CDR2 is FQNEAQ (reference sequence). The CDR3 extends over 16 amino acids. The germline V and J ends were trimmed by 1 base and 5 bases, with 12 bases remaining between them. The CDR3 here is CASSLGIGADNSPLHF. CDR3 coding DNA: TGTGCCAGCAGCTTAGGTATAGGGGCAGATAATTCACCCCTCCACTTT.

This chain connects TRBV27 to TRBJ1-1; weak D call: TRBD1 (5 bases). This CDR3 spans 13 amino acids. Trimming cost V 5 bases and J 1 base, with 8 bases left between them. The germline gives CDR1 MNHEY, CDR2 SMNVEV (reference sequence). CDR3 amino acids: CASSQTENTEAFF. For the CDR3, the DNA is TGTGCCAGCAGTCAGACAGAGAACACTGAAGCTTTCTTT.

V gene TRBV7-6 combines with J gene TRBJ2-5, with D unresolved. The germline V gene has CDR1 SGHVS and CDR2 FNYEAQ. There are 13 residues in the CDR3. V gave up 3 bases and J gave up 3 bases, with 8 bases separating them. CDR3 coding DNA: TGTGCCAGCAGCTTGACCAGAAAAGAGACCCAGTACTTC. Protein: CASSLTRKETQYF.

The rearrangement joins TRBV18 to TRBJ2-3; D ambiguous. Germline V CDR1 and CDR2: KGHSH, LQKENI. The V end was cut by 6 bases, the J end by 4 bases, with 11 bases between. The CDR3 totals 13 residues. The CDR3 loop reads CASSPYPPDTQYF. DNA of the CDR3: TGTGCCAGCTCTCCGTACCCCCCAGATACGCAGTATTTT.

The CDR3 DNA sequence: TGTGCCAGCAGCTTAGTGTCGGGAACCAACTATAATTCACCCCTCCACTTT. Protein sequence: CASSLVSGTNYNSPLHF. This chain uses TRBV7-2 with TRBJ1-6; no reliable D call. V lost 1 base and J 3 bases, leaving 13 bases between the germline ends. The CDR3 totals 17 residues. Germline V gene lookup returns CDR1 SGHTA and CDR2 FQGNSA. The full variable domain, with the rest looked up from reference TRBV7-2 and TRBJ1-6, is GAGVSQSPSNKVTEKGKDVELRCDPISGHTALYWYRQSLGQGLEFLIYFQGNSAPDKSGLPSDRFSAERTGGSVSTLTIQRTQQEDSAVYLCASSLVSGTNYNSPLHFGNGTRLTVT.

CDR3 sequence reads: CASRRDSSYEQYF. The CDR3 coding sequence is TGTGCCAGCAGACGGGACAGTTCCTACGAGCAGTACTTC. The rearrangement joins TRBV5-4 to TRBJ2-7; 7 positions agree with TRBD1. CDR3 size: 13 residues. CDR1 is SGHNT, CDR2 YYREEE, per germline (reference sequence). V lost 5 bases and J lost 1; bases outside the gene matches: 3.

Points on this clone: Sequence at one end of the junction differs from germline and may be a read error. The rearrangement joins TRBV3-1 (or the pseudogene TRBV3-2) to TRBJ2-4, with 7 nucleotides matching TRBD1. Germline CDR1 is LGHDT and CDR2 is YNNKEL (reference sequence). The CDR3 loop spans 12 amino acids. The CDR3 region is CASSRPGTAIHF. Here the CDR3 DNA reads TGTGCCAGCAGCCGCCCAGGGACAGCTATTCACTTC.

As regards this clone: This sample also contains other DNA sequences that code for the same CDR3. This rearrangement joins TRBV5-1 to TRBJ1-3; D possibly corresponds to TRBD1 (5 bases). There are 14 residues in the CDR3. The germline V and J ends were trimmed by 1 base and 0 bases, with 5 bases remaining between them. Germline values: CDR1 SGHRS, CDR2 YFSETQ. This CDR3 is CASSLTGSGNTIYF. CDR3 sequence (DNA): TGCGCCAGCAGCTTGACAGGCTCTGGAAACACCATATATTTT.

This clone was recorded once. The gene calls are TRBV11-3 and TRBJ2-1, with 11 bases that match TRBD2. The germline V gene encodes CDR1 SGHNT and CDR2 YENEEA. CDR3 length equals 16 residues. Losses at the gene ends were 2 bases for V and 6 bases for J; bases not matched to a gene: 6. CDR3 protein: CASSLIAGGPGNEQFF. The CDR3 region has the DNA TGTGCCAGCAGCTTAATAGCGGGAGGGCCGGGCAATGAGCAGTTCTTC.